Listed below are T cell receptor beta chains from one sample, sequenced in a study of blood T cell repertoires in COVID-19. Sequencing was performed with immunoSEQ multiplex PCR; in TCRdb, only in-frame clones are kept and a portion is missing. Of about 200,000 clones listed, about 88% are singletons. Material: peripheral blood. The receptors originated from a man aged 50-60 years with COVID-19, enrolled during active disease. The CDR3 runs from the conserved cysteine through the conserved F or W. A D gene is named only where the DNA matches it firmly. Clone size is not always given. Where it is, it says once, few, many or a class for expanded clones.

length,D,V,size,J,CDR3,DNA
14,-,TRBV6-5,few,TRBJ1-5,CASSSPGQNQPQHF,TGTGCCAGCAGTTCCCCTGGACAGAATCAGCCCCAGCATTTT
12,-,TRBV29-1,-,TRBJ2-7,CSVVGQTYEQYF,TGCAGCGTTGTTGGCCAAACCTACGAGCAGTACTTC
14,-,TRBV10-3,-,TRBJ2-3,CAISDRGNTDTQYF,TGTGCCATCAGTGACCGCGGGAACACAGATACGCAGTATTTT
13,-,TRBV9,once,TRBJ2-2,CASSVAGLGELFF,TGTGCCAGCAGCGTAGCGGGTTTGGGGGAGCTGTTTTTT
11,-,TRBV6-5,-,TRBJ2-7,CASRTRGEQYF,TGTGCCAGCAGGACCCGGGGAGAGCAGTACTTC
13,-,TRBV25-1,-,TRBJ2-7,CASSALTGSEQYF,TGTGCCAGCAGTGCTCTAACCGGGAGCGAGCAGTACTTC
15,-,TRBV7-8,-,TRBJ1-2,CASSLVGGGNYGYTF,TGTGCCAGCAGCTTAGTAGGGGGAGGGAACTATGGCTACACCTTC
18,-,TRBV5-1,-,TRBJ1-2,CASSLVPPGAGDRYGYTF,TGCGCCAGCAGCTTGGTCCCCCCGGGCGCCGGGGATCGTTATGGCTACACCTTC
14,-,TRBV7-6,-,TRBJ1-4,CASSLDSFNEKLFF,TGTGCCAGCAGCTTAGACAGCTTTAATGAAAAACTGTTTTTT
16,TRBD2,TRBV11-2,-,TRBJ2-7,CASSLGLAGSGDEQYF,TGTGCCAGCAGCTTAGGCCTAGCGGGATCGGGGGACGAGCAGTACTTC
17,TRBD1,TRBV19,once,TRBJ1-5,CASSIEQGGVRYQPQHF,TGTGCCAGTAGTATAGAACAGGGGGGCGTGCGGTATCAGCCCCAGCATTTT
15,TRBD1,TRBV28,-,TRBJ2-6,CASTGGGGGANVLTF,TGTGCCAGCACAGGGGGCGGTGGTGGGGCCAACGTCCTGACTTTC
13,TRBD1,TRBV7-2,-,TRBJ2-1,CASSYDRANEQFF,TGTGCCAGCAGCTACGACAGGGCCAATGAGCAGTTCTTC
13,-,TRBV6-5,-,TRBJ1-1,CASSPQGVGEAFF,TGTGCCAGCAGTCCGCAGGGCGTCGGTGAAGCTTTCTTT